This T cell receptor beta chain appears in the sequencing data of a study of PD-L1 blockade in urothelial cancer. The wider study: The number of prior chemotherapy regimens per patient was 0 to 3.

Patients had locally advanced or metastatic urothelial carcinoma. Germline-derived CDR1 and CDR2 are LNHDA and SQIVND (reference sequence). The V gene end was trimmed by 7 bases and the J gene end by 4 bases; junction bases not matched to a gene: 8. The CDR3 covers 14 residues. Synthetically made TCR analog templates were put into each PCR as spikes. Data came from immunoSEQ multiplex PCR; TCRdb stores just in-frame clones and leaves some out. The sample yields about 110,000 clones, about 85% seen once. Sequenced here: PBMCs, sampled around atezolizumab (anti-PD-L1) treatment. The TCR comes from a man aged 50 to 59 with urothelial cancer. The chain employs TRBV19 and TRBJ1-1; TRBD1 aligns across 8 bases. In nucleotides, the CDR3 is TGTGCCAGTACCCCGGACAGGGCGACCACTGAAGCTTTCTTT. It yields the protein CASTPDRATTEAFF.